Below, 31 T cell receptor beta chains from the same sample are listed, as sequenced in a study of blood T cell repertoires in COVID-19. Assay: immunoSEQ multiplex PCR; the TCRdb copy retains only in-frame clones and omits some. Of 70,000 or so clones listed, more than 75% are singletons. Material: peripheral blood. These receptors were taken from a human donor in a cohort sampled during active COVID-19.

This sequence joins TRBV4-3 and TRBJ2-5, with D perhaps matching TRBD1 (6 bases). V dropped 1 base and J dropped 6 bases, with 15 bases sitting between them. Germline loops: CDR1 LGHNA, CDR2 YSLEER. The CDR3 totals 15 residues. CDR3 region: CASSQAGGGFKTQYF. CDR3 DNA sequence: TGCGCCAGCAGCCAAGCTGGGGGCGGATTTAAGACCCAGTACTTC.

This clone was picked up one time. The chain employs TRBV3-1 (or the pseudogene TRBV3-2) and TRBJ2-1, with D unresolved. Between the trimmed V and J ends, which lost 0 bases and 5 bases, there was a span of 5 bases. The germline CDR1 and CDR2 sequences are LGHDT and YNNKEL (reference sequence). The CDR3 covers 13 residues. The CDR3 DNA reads TGTGCCAGCAGCCAAGACGTCCACAATGAGCAGTTCTTC. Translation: CASSQDVHNEQFF.

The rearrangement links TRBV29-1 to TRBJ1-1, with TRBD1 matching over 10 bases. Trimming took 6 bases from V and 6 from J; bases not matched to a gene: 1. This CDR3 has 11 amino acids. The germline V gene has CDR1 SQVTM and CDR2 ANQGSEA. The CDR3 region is CSVGQGSEAFF. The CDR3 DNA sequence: TGCAGCGTGGGACAGGGGTCTGAAGCTTTCTTT.

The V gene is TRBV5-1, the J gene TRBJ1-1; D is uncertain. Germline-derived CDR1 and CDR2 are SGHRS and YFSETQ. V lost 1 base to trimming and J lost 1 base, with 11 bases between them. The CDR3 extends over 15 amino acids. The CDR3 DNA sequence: TGCGCCAGCAGCTTGTATGCGACACAGAACACTGAAGCTTTCTTT. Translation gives CASSLYATQNTEAFF. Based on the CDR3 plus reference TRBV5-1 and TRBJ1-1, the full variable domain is KAGVTQTPRYLIKTRGQQVTLSCSPISGHRSVSWYQQTPGQGLQFLFEYFSETQRNKGNFPGRFSGRQFSNSRSEMNVSTLELGDSALYLCASSLYATQNTEAFFGQGTRLTVV.

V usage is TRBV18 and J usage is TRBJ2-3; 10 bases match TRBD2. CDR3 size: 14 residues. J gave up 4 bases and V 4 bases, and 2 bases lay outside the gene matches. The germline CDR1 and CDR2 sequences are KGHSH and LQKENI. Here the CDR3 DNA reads TGTGCCAGCTCACTTAGCGGGAGGCCAGATACGCAGTATTTT. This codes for CASSLSGRPDTQYF.

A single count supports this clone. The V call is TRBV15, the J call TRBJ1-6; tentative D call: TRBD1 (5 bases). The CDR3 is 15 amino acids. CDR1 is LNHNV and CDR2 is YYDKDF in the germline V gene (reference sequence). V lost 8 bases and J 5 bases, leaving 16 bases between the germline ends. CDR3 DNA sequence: TGTGCCACCGGCCTCTCCCCGGGGGATAATTCACCCCTCCACTTT. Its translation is CATGLSPGDNSPLHF.

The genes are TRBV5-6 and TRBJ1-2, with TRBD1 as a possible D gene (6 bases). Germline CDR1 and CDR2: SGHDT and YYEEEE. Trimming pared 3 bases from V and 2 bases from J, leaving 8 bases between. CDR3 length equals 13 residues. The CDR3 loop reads CASSSDSNYGYTF. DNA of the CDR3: TGTGCCAGCAGCTCGGACAGCAACTATGGCTACACCTTC.

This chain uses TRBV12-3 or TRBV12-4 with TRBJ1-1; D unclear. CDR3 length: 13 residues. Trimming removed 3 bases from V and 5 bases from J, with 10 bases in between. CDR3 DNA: TGTGCCAGCAGTTTTTCGGAGAAGACTGAAGCTTTCTTT. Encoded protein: CASSFSEKTEAFF.

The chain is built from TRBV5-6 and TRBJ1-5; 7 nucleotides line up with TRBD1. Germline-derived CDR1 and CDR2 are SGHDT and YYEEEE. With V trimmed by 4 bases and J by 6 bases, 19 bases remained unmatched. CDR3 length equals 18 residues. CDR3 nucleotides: TGTGCCAGCAGCATATTTACATCCCGGGACAGAGGGATTCAGCCCCAGCATTTT. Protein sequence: CASSIFTSRDRGIQPQHF. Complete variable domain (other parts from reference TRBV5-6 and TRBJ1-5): DAGVTQSPTHLIKTRGQQVTLRCSPKSGHDTVSWYQQALGQGPQFIFQYYEEEERQRGNFPDRFSGHQFPNYSSELNVNALLLGDSALYLCASSIFTSRDRGIQPQHFGDGTRLSIL.

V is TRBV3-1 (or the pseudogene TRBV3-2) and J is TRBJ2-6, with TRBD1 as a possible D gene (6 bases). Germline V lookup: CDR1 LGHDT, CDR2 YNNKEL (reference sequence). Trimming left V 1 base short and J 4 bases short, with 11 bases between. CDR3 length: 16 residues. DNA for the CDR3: TGTGCCAGCAGCCAAGGCACAGGGTCAGGGGCCAACGTCCTGACTTTC. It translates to CASSQGTGSGANVLTF.

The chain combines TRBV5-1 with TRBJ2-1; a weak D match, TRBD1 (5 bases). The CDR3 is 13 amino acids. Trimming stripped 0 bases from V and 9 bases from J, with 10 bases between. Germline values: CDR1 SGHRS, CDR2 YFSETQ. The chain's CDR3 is CASSLAWGGEQFF. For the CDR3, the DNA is TGCGCCAGCAGCTTGGCCTGGGGCGGTGAGCAGTTCTTC.

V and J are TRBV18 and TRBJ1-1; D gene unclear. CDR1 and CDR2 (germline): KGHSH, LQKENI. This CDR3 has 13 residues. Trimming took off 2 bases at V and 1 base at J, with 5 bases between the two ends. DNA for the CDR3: TGTGCCAGCTCACCAGCGGGGAACACTGAAGCTTTCTTT. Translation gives CASSPAGNTEAFF.

The CDR3 DNA reads as TGTGCCAGCAGCGCTATGACAGGGGCTGGAAACACCATATATTTT. Translation: CASSAMTGAGNTIYF. J is TRBJ1-3 and V is TRBV9; 8 bases match TRBD1. V trimming: 3 bases; J trimming: 2 bases; junction bases outside the gene matches: 4. The CDR3 loop spans 15 amino acids. CDR1 is SGDLS, CDR2 YYNGEE, per germline.

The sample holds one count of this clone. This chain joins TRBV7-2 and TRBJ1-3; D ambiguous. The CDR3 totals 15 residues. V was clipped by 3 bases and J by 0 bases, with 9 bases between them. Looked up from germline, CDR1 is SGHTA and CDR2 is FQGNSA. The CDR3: CASSFSGSSGNTIYF. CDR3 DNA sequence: TGTGCCAGCAGCTTCTCGGGAAGCTCTGGAAACACCATATATTTT.

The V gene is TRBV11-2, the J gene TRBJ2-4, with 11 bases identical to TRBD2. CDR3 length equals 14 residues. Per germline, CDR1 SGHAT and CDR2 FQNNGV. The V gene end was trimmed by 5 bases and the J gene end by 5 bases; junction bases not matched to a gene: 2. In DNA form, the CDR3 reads TGTGCCAGCAGCCCGGGACTAGCGGAAAACATTCAGTACTTC. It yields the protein CASSPGLAENIQYF.

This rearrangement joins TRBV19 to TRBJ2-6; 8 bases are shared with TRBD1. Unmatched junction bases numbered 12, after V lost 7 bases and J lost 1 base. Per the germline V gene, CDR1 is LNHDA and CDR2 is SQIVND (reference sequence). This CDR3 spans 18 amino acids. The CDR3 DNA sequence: TGTGCCAGTACAGTAGGGGACAGGCTTACATCTGGGGCCAACGTCCTGACTTTC. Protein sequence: CASTVGDRLTSGANVLTF.

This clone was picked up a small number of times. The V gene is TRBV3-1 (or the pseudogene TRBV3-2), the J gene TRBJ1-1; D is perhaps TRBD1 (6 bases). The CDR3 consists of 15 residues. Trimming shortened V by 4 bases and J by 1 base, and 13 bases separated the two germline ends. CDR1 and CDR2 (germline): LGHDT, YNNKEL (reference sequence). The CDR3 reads CASSPQGRSNTEAFF. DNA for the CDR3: TGTGCCAGCAGCCCCCAGGGGCGGTCGAACACTGAAGCTTTCTTT.

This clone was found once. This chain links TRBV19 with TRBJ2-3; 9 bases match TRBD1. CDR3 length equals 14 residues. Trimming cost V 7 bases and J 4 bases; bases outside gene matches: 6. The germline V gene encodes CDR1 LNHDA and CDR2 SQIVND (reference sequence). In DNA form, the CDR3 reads TGTGCCAGTATGGTCGGACAGGGGTCAGATACGCAGTATTTT. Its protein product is CASMVGQGSDTQYF.

The CDR3 DNA is TGTGCCAGCAGTTCCGGCGTTGAGGGGGCCATATATTTT. It specifies CASSSGVEGAIYF. The chain combines TRBV6-5 with TRBJ1-3; tentatively, D is TRBD1 (6 bases). Trimming shortened V by 4 bases and J by 11 bases, and 15 bases separated the two germline ends. The CDR3 totals 13 residues. The V gene's germline CDR1 is MNHEY and CDR2 SVGAGI.

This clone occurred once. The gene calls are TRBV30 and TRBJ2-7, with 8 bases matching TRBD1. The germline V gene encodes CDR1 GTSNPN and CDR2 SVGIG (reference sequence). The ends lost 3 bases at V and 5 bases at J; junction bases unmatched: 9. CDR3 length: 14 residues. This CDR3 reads CAWRTTGTGDEQYF. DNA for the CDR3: TGTGCCTGGAGAACAACCGGGACAGGTGACGAGCAGTACTTC. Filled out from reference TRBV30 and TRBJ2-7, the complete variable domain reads SQTIHQWPATLVQPVGSPLSLECTVEGTSNPNLYWYRQAAGRGLQLLFYSVGIGQISSEVPQNLSASRPQDRQFILSSKKLLLSDSGFYLCAWRTTGTGDEQYFGPGTRLTVT.

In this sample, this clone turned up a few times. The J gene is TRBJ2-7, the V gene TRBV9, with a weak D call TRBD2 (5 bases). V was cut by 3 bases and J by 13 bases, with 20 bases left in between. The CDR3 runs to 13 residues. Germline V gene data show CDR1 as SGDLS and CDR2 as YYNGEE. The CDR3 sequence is CASSGNPGDPIYF. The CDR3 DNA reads TGTGCCAGCAGCGGAAACCCCGGGGATCCTATTTACTTC.

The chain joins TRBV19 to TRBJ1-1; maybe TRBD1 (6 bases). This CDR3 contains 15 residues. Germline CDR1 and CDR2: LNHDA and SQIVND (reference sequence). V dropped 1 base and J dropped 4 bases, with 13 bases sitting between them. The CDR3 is CASSIAGQLSTEAFF. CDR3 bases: TGTGCCAGTAGTATAGCCGGACAGTTATCCACTGAAGCTTTCTTT.

Here the CDR3 DNA reads TGTGCCCCCATCGCCGCGGGCCGGGAGACCCAGTACTTC. Protein: CAPIAAGRETQYF. V and J are TRBV27 and TRBJ2-5, with D possibly TRBD2 on 5 matching bases. Per the germline V gene, CDR1 is MNHEY and CDR2 is SMNVEV (reference sequence). There are 13 residues in the CDR3. V was shortened by 11 bases and J by 5 bases, with 18 bases between the two germline ends.

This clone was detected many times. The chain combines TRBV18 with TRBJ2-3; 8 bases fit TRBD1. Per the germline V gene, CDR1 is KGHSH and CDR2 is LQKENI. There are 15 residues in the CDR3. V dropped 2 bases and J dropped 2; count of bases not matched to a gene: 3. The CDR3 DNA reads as TGTGCCAGCTCACCAAGGACAGGGACCACAGATACGCAGTATTTT. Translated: CASSPRTGTTDTQYF.

The chain's CDR3 is CASSTTGYDTGELFF. As DNA, the CDR3 is TGTGCCAGCAGCACGACAGGGTATGACACCGGGGAGCTGTTTTTT. V and J are TRBV9 and TRBJ2-2; TRBD1 matches 7 bases. The CDR3 sequence is 15 residues long. From germline, CDR1 is SGDLS and CDR2 YYNGEE. Unmatched junction bases numbered 6, after V lost 4 bases and J lost 3 bases.

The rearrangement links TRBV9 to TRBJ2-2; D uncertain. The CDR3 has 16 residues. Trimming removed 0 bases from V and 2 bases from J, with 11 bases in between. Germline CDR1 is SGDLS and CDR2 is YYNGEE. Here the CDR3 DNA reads TGTGCCAGCAGCGTAGGTGACATACTCAACACCGGGGAGCTGTTTTTT. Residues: CASSVGDILNTGELFF.

The CDR3 DNA follows: TGTGCCAGTGCCGAGCAGGGGCTCACAGATACGCAGTATTTT. Translation gives CASAEQGLTDTQYF. The V and J genes are TRBV19 and TRBJ2-3, with a tentative D call TRBD1 (6 bases). Germline loops: CDR1 LNHDA, CDR2 SQIVND (reference sequence). The CDR3 extends over 14 amino acids. V was cut by 8 bases and J by 2 bases, with 14 bases left in between.

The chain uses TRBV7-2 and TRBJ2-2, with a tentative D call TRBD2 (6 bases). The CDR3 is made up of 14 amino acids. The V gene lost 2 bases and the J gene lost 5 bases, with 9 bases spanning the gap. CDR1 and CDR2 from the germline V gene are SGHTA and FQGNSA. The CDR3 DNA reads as TGTGCCAGCAGCTTAATGGCGGGGACCGGGGAGCTGTTTTTT. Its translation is CASSLMAGTGELFF.

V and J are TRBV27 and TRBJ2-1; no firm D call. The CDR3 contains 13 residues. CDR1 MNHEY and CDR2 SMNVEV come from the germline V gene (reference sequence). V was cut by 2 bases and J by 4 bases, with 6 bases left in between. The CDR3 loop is CASSLGKYNEQFF. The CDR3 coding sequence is TGTGCCAGCAGTTTAGGCAAATACAATGAGCAGTTCTTC.

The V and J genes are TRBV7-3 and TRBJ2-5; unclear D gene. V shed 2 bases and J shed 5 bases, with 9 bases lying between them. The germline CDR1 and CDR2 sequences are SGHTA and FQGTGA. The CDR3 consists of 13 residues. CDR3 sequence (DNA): TGTGCCAGCAGCTTATGGGTGGAGGAGACCCAGTACTTC. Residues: CASSLWVEETQYF.

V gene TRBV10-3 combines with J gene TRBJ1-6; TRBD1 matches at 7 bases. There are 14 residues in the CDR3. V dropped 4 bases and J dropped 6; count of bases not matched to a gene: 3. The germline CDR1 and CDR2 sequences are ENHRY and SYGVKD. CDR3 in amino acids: CAISVRDSNSPLHF. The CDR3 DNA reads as TGTGCCATCAGTGTACGGGACAGTAATTCACCCCTCCACTTT.